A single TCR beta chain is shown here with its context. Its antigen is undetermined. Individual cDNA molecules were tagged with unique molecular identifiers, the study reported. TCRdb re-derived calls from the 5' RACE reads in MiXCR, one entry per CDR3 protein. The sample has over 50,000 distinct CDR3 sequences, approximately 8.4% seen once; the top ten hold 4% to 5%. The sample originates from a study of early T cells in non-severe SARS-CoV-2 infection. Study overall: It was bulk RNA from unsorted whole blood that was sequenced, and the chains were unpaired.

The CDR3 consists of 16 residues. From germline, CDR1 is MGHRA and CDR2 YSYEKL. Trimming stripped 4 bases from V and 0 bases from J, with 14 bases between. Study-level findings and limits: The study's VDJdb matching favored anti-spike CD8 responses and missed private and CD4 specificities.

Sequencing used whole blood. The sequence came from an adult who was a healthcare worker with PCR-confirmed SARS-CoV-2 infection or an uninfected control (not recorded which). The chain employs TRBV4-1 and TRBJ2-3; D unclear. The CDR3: CASSPPRGGSTDTQYF. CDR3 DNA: TGCGCCAGCAGCCCCCCTCGTGGTGGTAGCACAGATACGCAGTATTTT.